The T cell receptor beta chain under discussion was sequenced for a study of T cell responses to AZD1222 COVID-19 vaccine. General study findings and limits: Spike-specific TCR breadth and depth went up after people got two AZD1222 doses. Regions left unmutated in variants are reportedly the target of nearly half of spike-specific TCRs. Sampling that yielded the repertoires occurred only after the peak T cell response. It should be noted that donors were predominantly white British and more often female, and clonal diversity was possibly underestimated.

Method: immunoSEQ multiplex PCR; TCRdb's copy keeps in-frame clones and lacks some. The sample yields about 68,000 clones, 88% seen once. V was trimmed by 5 bases and J by 0 bases, leaving 11 bases between them. CDR1 SGHAT and CDR2 FQNNGV come from the germline V gene. This CDR3 contains 14 residues. Regarding this clone: The antigen is unknown.

The source is an adult in good health. The starting material was peripheral blood, obtained on day 0 of AZD1222 vaccination. The rearrangement uses TRBV11-2 and TRBJ2-7, with D maybe TRBD1 (6 bases). The CDR3 region is CASSMGHSSYEQYF. The CDR3 nucleotides read TGTGCCAGCAGCATGGGACACAGCTCCTACGAGCAGTACTTC.